The 24 T cell receptor beta chains below come from one sample, sequenced in a study of T cell responses to AZD1222 COVID-19 vaccine. Sequencing was performed with immunoSEQ multiplex PCR; in TCRdb, only in-frame clones are kept and a portion is missing. This table holds 110,000 to 150,000 clones, roughly 92% found once. The specimen was peripheral blood, collected on day 0 of AZD1222 vaccination. The receptors were gathered from an adult in good health.

This sequence joins TRBV6-5 and TRBJ1-1; D ambiguous. With 2 bases removed from V and 5 bases from J, the gap between germline ends came to 9 bases. Germline V CDR1 and CDR2: MNHEY, SVGAGI. This CDR3 spans 13 amino acids. CDR3 loop: CASSYDGGTEAFF. The DNA of the CDR3 is TGTGCCAGCAGTTACGACGGAGGGACTGAAGCTTTCTTT.

The chain couples TRBV18 to TRBJ1-1; perhaps TRBD1 as D (5 bases). There are 15 residues in the CDR3. Germline V gene data show CDR1 as KGHSH and CDR2 as LQKENI. Trimming took off 2 bases at V and 2 bases at J, with 12 bases between the two ends. The CDR3: CASSPFSQGNTEAFF. CDR3 nucleotides: TGTGCCAGCTCACCATTCAGTCAGGGAAACACTGAAGCTTTCTTT.

This clone was seen only once. V gene TRBV7-9 combines with J gene TRBJ1-5; D remains unclear. CDR3 length: 12 residues. With 4 bases removed from V and 6 bases from J, the gap between germline ends came to 7 bases. Germline CDR1 is SEHNR and CDR2 is FQNEAQ (reference sequence). This CDR3 reads CASSYAAQPQHF. Here the CDR3 DNA reads TGTGCCAGCAGCTACGCCGCTCAGCCCCAGCATTTT.

V is TRBV5-1 and J is TRBJ2-7; no clear D gene. The CDR3 is 13 amino acids. CDR1 SGHRS and CDR2 YFSETQ come from the germline V gene. Trimming removed 2 bases from V and 3 bases from J, with 9 bases in between. In nucleotides, the CDR3 is TGCGCCAGCAGCTTAGGCCGAAACTACGAGCAGTACTTC. It specifies CASSLGRNYEQYF.

This clone was observed a single time. The chain couples TRBV25-1 to TRBJ1-2, with D unclear. Germline-derived CDR1 and CDR2 are MGHDK and SYGVNS. V was trimmed by 5 bases and J by 2 bases, leaving 15 bases between them. The CDR3 sequence is 15 residues long. The CDR3 bases are TGTGCCAGCAGTTTCTCCGGCAGCGAGAACTATGGCTACACCTTC. Protein: CASSFSGSENYGYTF.

The chain is built from TRBV5-1 and TRBJ1-3; 9 bases align to TRBD1. The germline V gene encodes CDR1 SGHRS and CDR2 YFSETQ. V lost 4 bases, J lost 8 bases, and 4 bases stayed unmatched. CDR3 length: 13 amino acids. The DNA for the CDR3 is TGCGCCAGCAGCCCGGGACAGGGTTACACCATATATTTT. Its translation is CASSPGQGYTIYF.

This chain uses TRBV7-2 with TRBJ2-1; 11 bases fit TRBD2. Per germline, CDR1 SGHTA and CDR2 FQGNSA. V shed 5 bases, J shed 3 bases, and the junction held 6 bases outside the gene matches. The CDR3 runs 16 residues. Here the CDR3 reads CASSRDLAGGYNEQFF. CDR3 DNA: TGTGCCAGCAGCCGTGATCTAGCGGGGGGCTACAATGAGCAGTTCTTC.

This clone was recorded a few times. The rearrangement uses TRBV19 and TRBJ2-7; no clear D gene. The germline V gene has CDR1 LNHDA and CDR2 SQIVND (reference sequence). Trimming took 4 bases from V and 0 from J, leaving 22 bases between them. The CDR3 runs 18 residues. CDR3 residues: CASSKERTPGLSSYEQYF. The CDR3, as DNA: TGTGCCAGTAGTAAGGAGAGGACCCCGGGTTTAAGCTCCTACGAGCAGTACTTC.

The gene calls are TRBV28 and TRBJ2-5; perhaps TRBD2 as D (6 bases). Germline V gene lookup returns CDR1 MDHEN and CDR2 SYDVKM. Trimming removed 5 bases at V and 3 bases at J, with 10 bases between. The CDR3 has 13 amino acids. CDR3 coding DNA: TGTGCCAGCAGTCTCGGGAGTGAAGAGACCCAGTACTTC. This encodes CASSLGSEETQYF.

The chain joins TRBV21-1 to TRBJ1-5. TRBV21-1 is an annotated pseudogene. The CDR3 has 12 amino acids. The CDR3 DNA reads TGTGCCAGATTCAATTCGAATCAGCCCCAGCATTTT. Its protein product is CARFNSNQPQHF.

This rearrangement joins TRBV5-4 to TRBJ2-1; D gene uncertain. Trimming stripped 0 bases from V and 9 bases from J, with 4 bases between. The CDR3 covers 11 residues. Germline V gene lookup returns CDR1 SGHNT and CDR2 YYREEE (reference sequence). This CDR3 reads CASSLGGEQFF. The CDR3 bases are TGTGCCAGCAGCTTGGGAGGTGAGCAGTTCTTC.

The rearrangement uses TRBV5-1 and TRBJ2-7, with TRBD2 matching 10 bases. The CDR3 is made up of 14 amino acids. Germline-derived CDR1 and CDR2 are SGHRS and YFSETQ. The V and J ends lost 4 bases and 6 bases, in that order; junction bases with no gene match: 7. The CDR3 coding sequence is TGCGCCAGCAGCCCTAGCGGGAGCGGCCTCGAGCAGTACTTC. Translated: CASSPSGSGLEQYF.

This sequence joins TRBV7-9 and TRBJ2-7; D ambiguous. The V end lost 2 bases, the J end lost 3 bases, and 5 bases lay between the germline ends. The CDR3 sequence is 12 residues long. Germline CDR1 reads SEHNR; CDR2 reads FQNEAQ (reference sequence). For the CDR3, the DNA is TGTGCCAGCAGCTTAAACGTCTACGAGCAGTACTTC. Protein sequence: CASSLNVYEQYF.

The sample holds one count of this clone. The J gene is TRBJ2-7, the V gene TRBV2; 10 bases agree with TRBD2. The CDR3 length is 15 residues. V lost 5 bases to trimming and J lost 6 bases; unmatched junction nucleotides: 10. The germline gives CDR1 SNHLY, CDR2 FYNNEI. The CDR3 region is CASSTELAGNPEQYF. The CDR3 bases are TGTGCCAGCAGTACTGAACTAGCGGGGAACCCCGAGCAGTACTTC.

The gene calls are TRBV28 and TRBJ2-7, with D hard to call. There are 15 residues in the CDR3. The ends were cut back, 5 bases at V and 2 bases at J, with 16 bases in the middle. Germline loops: CDR1 MDHEN, CDR2 SYDVKM. The CDR3 here is CASSAPWSRAYEQYF. The CDR3 region has the DNA TGTGCCAGCAGTGCCCCATGGAGTAGGGCCTACGAGCAGTACTTC. The full variable domain, completed using reference TRBV28 and TRBJ2-7, is DVKVTQSSRYLVKRTGEKVFLECVQDMDHENMFWYRQDPGLGLRLIYFSYDVKMKEKGDIPEGYSVSREKKERFSLILESASTNQTSMYLCASSAPWSRAYEQYFGPGTRLTVT.

V and J are TRBV2 and TRBJ1-2; perhaps TRBD1 as D (5 bases). Germline V CDR1 and CDR2: SNHLY, FYNNEI. This CDR3 spans 16 amino acids. V lost 6 bases to trimming and J lost 3 bases, with 20 bases between them. CDR3 nucleotide sequence: TGTGCCAGCAGGAGGGACTTGGTAGCAGGCGACTATGGCTACACCTTC. Its translation: CASRRDLVAGDYGYTF.

Of note for this clone: The sample holds other DNA sequences that translate to the same CDR3. The genes are TRBV6-5 and TRBJ1-1; no definite D call. Trimming stripped 0 bases from V and 0 bases from J, with 5 bases between. The CDR3 spans 14 residues. Germline V lookup: CDR1 MNHEY, CDR2 SVGAGI. The CDR3 here is CASSYSTVNTEAFF. CDR3 nucleotides: TGTGCCAGCAGTTACTCCACAGTGAACACTGAAGCTTTCTTT.

J is TRBJ1-1 and V is TRBV27, with D possibly being TRBD1 (5 bases). CDR1 and CDR2 (germline): MNHEY, SMNVEV (reference sequence). Trimming took off 5 bases at V and 4 bases at J, with 11 bases between the two ends. This CDR3 has 13 amino acids. The CDR3 loop reads CASSPSGGTEAFF. The CDR3 nucleotides read TGTGCCAGCAGTCCTTCGGGGGGCACTGAAGCTTTCTTT.

This CDR3 is CASTRLAGEDEQFF. In nucleotides, the CDR3 is TGTGCCAGCACTAGACTAGCGGGAGAGGATGAGCAGTTCTTC. The chain links TRBV5-4 to TRBJ2-1, with TRBD2 matching over 12 bases. With V trimmed by 6 bases and J by 8 bases, 6 bases remained unmatched. Germline-derived CDR1 and CDR2 are SGHNT and YYREEE (reference sequence). This CDR3 has 14 amino acids.

The chain joins TRBV6-1 to TRBJ1-5, with a possible D match to TRBD1 (5 bases). V lost 1 base and J lost 4, with 23 bases in between. The germline gives CDR1 MNHNS, CDR2 SASEGT. This CDR3 contains 19 residues. CDR3 DNA sequence: TGTGCCAGCAGTGAAGTTTTAGGGGTGAGGGACGGGTTGAATCAGCCCCAGCATTTT. This codes for CASSEVLGVRDGLNQPQHF.

The CDR3 is CASSDDRDFYNEQFF. CDR3 in DNA: TGTGCCAGCAGTGACGACCGAGATTTCTACAATGAGCAGTTCTTC. This chain links TRBV6-1 with TRBJ2-1; D is undetermined. The CDR3 covers 15 residues. Between the trimmed V and J ends, which lost 3 bases and 3 bases, there was a span of 12 bases. Germline lookup yields CDR1 MNHNS and CDR2 SASEGT.

The V gene is TRBV2, the J gene TRBJ1-4, with 7 bases matching TRBD1. Trimming took 8 bases from V and 4 from J; bases not matched to a gene: 4. Germline assignment: CDR1 SNHLY and CDR2 FYNNEI. This CDR3 is 13 amino acids long. CDR3 sequence (DNA): TGTGCCAGCGGGACAGAATATAATGAAAAACTGTTTTTT. Encoded protein: CASGTEYNEKLFF.

This rearrangement joins TRBV7-9 to TRBJ2-7, with no clear D. The CDR3 length is 13 residues. Germline loops: CDR1 SEHNR, CDR2 FQNEAQ (reference sequence). V was pared by 4 bases and J by 2 bases, with 9 bases between. The CDR3, as DNA: TGTGCCAGCAGCTCTCTGGGAACCTACGAGCAGTACTTC. As protein: CASSSLGTYEQYF.

The chain carries TRBV28 and TRBJ1-1; no firm D call. Trimming cost V 2 bases and J 0 bases, with 10 bases left between them. This CDR3 has 15 amino acids. Per the germline V gene, CDR1 is MDHEN and CDR2 is SYDVKM. The CDR3 bases are TGTGCCAGCAGTTTAGGCGGGATGATGAACACTGAAGCTTTCTTT. This encodes CASSLGGMMNTEAFF.